This entry features one T cell receptor (beta chain) sequence. The record originates from a study of Ad26.COV2.S vaccination and SARS-CoV-2 variants. Profiled with immunoSEQ multiplex PCR; TCRdb holds only in-frame clones, not every one. The top ten hold over 8.5% of the sample, which has 200,000 to 250,000 clones, roughly 90% seen once. Documented treatment: 15 to 20 received Ad26.COV2.S at low or high dose, single or two shots; about five received placebo; per-sample allocation not given. Vaccine and placebo recipients were sampled on day 63 after the first injection. This TCR was recovered from a person between 18 and 60 years old who received the Ad26.COV2.S COVID-19 vaccine or a placebo. This sample comprised peripheral blood, obtained in a trial of Ad26.COV2.S vaccine versus placebo.

The CDR3 region has the DNA TGCGCCAGCAGCTTGGATGGGGGTCCAGGGGCCCAGTACTTC. Residues: CASSLDGGPGAQYF. The V call is TRBV5-1, the J call TRBJ2-5; tentatively, D is TRBD1 (6 bases). The V end was cut by 0 bases, the J end by 9 bases, with 15 bases between. The CDR3 has 14 residues. CDR1 is SGHRS and CDR2 is YFSETQ in the germline V gene.